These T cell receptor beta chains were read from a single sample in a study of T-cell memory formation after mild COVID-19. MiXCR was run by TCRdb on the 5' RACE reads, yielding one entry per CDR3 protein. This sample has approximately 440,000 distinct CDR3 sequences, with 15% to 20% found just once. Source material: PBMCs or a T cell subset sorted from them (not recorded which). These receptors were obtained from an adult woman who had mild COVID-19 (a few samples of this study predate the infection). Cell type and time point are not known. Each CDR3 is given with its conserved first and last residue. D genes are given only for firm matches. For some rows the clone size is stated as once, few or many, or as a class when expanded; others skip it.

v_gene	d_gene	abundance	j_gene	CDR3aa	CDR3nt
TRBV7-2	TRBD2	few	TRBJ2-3	CASSLRREMLTQYF	TGTGCCAGCAGCTTAAGGCGGGAGATGTTGACGCAGTATTTT
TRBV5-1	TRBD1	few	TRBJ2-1	CASSLRTGNSYNEQFF	TGCGCCAGCAGCCTGAGGACAGGGAACTCCTACAATGAGCAGTTCTTC
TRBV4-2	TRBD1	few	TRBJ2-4	CASSQDGLLGQGVALAKNIQYF	TGTGCCAGCAGCCAAGACGGACTCTTGGGACAGGGGGTTGCCCTCGCCAAAAACATTCAGTACTTC
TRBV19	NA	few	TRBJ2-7	CASSDGQTYEQYF	TGTGCCAGTAGTGATGGGCAAACCTACGAGCAGTACTTC
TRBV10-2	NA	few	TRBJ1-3	CATRGGSSGNTIYF	TGCGCCACACGGGGAGGATCCTCAGGAAACACCATATATTTT
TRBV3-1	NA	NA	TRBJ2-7	CASSQVAGSYEQYF	TGTGCCAGCAGCCAAGTGGCAGGCTCTTACGAGCAGTACTTC
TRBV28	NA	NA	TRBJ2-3	CASSFPGSDTQYF	TGTGCCAGCAGTTTTCCCGGATCAGATACGCAGTATTTT
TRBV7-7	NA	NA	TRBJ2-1	CASSLGSRSNEQFF	TGTGCCAGCAGCTTAGGATCTAGGAGCAATGAGCAGTTCTTC
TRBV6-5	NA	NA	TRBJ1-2	CASAGDYGYTF	TGTGCCAGCGCCGGAGACTATGGCTACACCTTC
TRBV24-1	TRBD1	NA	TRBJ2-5	CATSDAGTESQETQYF	TGTGCCACCAGTGACGCCGGGACAGAAAGCCAAGAGACCCAGTACTTC
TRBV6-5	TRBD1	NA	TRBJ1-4	CASSSSGGREKLFF	TGTGCCAGCAGTTCATCAGGGGGTAGGGAAAAACTGTTTTTT
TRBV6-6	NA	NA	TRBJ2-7	CASSSGDRGYEQYF	TGTGCCAGCAGTTCTGGGGACCGAGGCTACGAGCAGTACTTC
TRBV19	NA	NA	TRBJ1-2	CASTLPDAGANYGYTF	TGTGCCAGTACCCTGCCCGACGCCGGAGCTAACTATGGCTACACCTTC
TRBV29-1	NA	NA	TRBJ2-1	CSVDERYNEQFF	TGCAGCGTTGATGAGCGGTACAATGAGCAGTTCTTC
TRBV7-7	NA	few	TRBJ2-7	CASSLGPRSYEQYF	TGTGCTAGCAGCTTAGGTCCGCGGTCCTACGAGCAGTACTTC
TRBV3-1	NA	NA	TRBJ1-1	CASTPSQVPTEAFF	TGTGCCAGCACCCCCTCCCAGGTGCCAACTGAAGCTTTCTTT
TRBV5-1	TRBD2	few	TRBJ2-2	CASSITSGDTGELFF	TGCGCCAGCAGTATTACTAGCGGGGACACCGGGGAGCTGTTTTTT
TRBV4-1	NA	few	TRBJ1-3	CASSQDGFGNTIYF	TGCGCCAGCAGCCAAGATGGATTTGGAAACACCATATATTTT
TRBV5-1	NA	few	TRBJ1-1	CASSRGTAPGYTEAFF	TGCGCCAGCAGCCGGGGGACCGCGCCGGGGTACACTGAAGCTTTCTTT
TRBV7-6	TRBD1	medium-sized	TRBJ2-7	CASSFGTGLTYEQYF	TGTGCCAGCAGCTTCGGGACAGGGCTAACCTACGAGCAGTACTTC
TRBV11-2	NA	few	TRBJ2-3	CASSSHGTTGTDTQYF	TGTGCCAGCAGCTCCCATGGGACCACAGGCACAGATACGCAGTATTTT
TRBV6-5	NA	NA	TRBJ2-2	CASIREGPGRGTGELFF	TGTGCCAGCATCCGAGAAGGCCCAGGGCGGGGTACCGGGGAGCTGTTTTTT
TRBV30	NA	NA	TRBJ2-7	CAWSSGDPYEQYF	TGTGCCTGGAGTTCGGGGGACCCCTACGAGCAGTACTTC
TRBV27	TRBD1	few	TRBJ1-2	CASSREGRGQGGYTF	TGTGCCAGCAGTCGAGAGGGCAGGGGGCAGGGTGGCTACACCTTC
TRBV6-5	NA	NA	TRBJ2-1	CASSYSLIAPGTRGYNEQFF	TGTGCCAGCAGTTACTCCCTAATCGCACCGGGGACAAGGGGCTACAATGAGCAGTTCTTC
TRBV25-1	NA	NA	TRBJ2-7	CASSEYPGPEQYF	TGTGCCAGCAGTGAATACCCGGGTCCCGAGCAGTACTTC
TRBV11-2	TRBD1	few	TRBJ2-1	CASSPKGQTATYNEQFF	TGTGCCAGCAGCCCCAAGGGACAGACTGCCACCTACAATGAGCAGTTCTTC
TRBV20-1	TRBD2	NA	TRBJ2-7	CSARAAGGLYEQYF	TGCAGTGCTAGGGCAGCGGGGGGCCTCTACGAGCAGTACTTC
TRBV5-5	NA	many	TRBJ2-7	CASSNPPSYEQYF	TGTGCCAGCAGCAACCCCCCCTCCTACGAGCAGTACTTC
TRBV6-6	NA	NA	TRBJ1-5	CASSWVGEDQPQHF	TGTGCCAGCAGCTGGGTCGGGGAGGATCAGCCCCAGCATTTT
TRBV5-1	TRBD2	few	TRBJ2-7	CASSLTSGSRYEQYF	TGCGCCAGCAGCTTGACTAGCGGGAGTAGGTACGAGCAGTACTTC
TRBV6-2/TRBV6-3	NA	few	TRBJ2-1	CASSPPVGSYNEQFF	TGTGCCAGCAGCCCGCCGGTGGGCTCCTACAATGAGCAGTTCTTC
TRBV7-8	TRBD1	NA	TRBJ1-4	CASSLGQGLTNEKLFF	TGTGCCAGCAGCTTAGGACAGGGTTTAACTAATGAAAAACTGTTTTTT
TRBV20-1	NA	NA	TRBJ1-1	CSARDQEGLRVNTEAFF	TGCAGTGCTAGAGATCAGGAGGGGTTAAGGGTGAACACTGAAGCTTTCTTT
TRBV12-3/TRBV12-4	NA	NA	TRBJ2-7	CASSLALGAEQYF	TGTGCCAGCAGTTTAGCGCTGGGCGCTGAGCAGTACTTC
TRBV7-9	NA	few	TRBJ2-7	CASNRDGDRSYEQYF	TGTGCCAGCAACCGGGACGGAGACAGGTCCTACGAGCAGTACTTC
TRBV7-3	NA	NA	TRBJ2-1	CASSLGVGGGSPNEQFF	TGTGCCAGCAGCTTAGGGGTCGGTGGGGGATCCCCCAATGAGCAGTTCTTC
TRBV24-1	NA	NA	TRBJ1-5	CATSRTNSNQPQHF	TGTGCCACCAGCAGGACAAATAGCAATCAGCCCCAGCATTTT
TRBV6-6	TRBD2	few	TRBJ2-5	CASSPPGGTQETQYF	TGTGCCAGCAGCCCACCGGGAGGGACCCAAGAGACCCAGTACTTC
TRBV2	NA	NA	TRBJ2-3	CASSESTDTQYF	TGTGCCAGCAGTGAAAGTACAGATACGCAGTATTTT
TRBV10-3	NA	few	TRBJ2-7	CAISGGDNSYEQYF	TGTGCCATCAGTGGGGGGGACAATTCCTACGAGCAGTACTTC
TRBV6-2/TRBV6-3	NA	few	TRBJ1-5	CASSYTVRGNQPQHF	TGTGCCAGCAGTTACACAGTCCGGGGCAATCAGCCCCAGCATTTT
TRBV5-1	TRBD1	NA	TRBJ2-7	CASSLRTGTTYEQYF	TGCGCCAGCAGCCTACGGACAGGGACGACCTACGAGCAGTACTTC
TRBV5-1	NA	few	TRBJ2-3	CASSFDQGASGETDTQYF	TGCGCCAGCAGCTTTGATCAGGGGGCTAGCGGGGAAACAGATACGCAGTATTTT
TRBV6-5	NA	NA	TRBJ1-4	CASRRQVATNEKLFF	TGTGCCAGCAGGCGACAGGTTGCAACTAATGAAAAACTGTTTTTT
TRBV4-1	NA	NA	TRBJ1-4	CASKKSEKLFF	TGCGCCAGCAAAAAAAGTGAAAAACTGTTTTTT
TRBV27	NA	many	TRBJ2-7	CASSFGQTYEQYF	TGTGCCAGCAGTTTCGGACAGACCTACGAGCAGTACTTC
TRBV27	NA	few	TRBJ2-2	CASSLSGENTGELFF	TGTGCCAGCAGTTTATCAGGGGAGAACACCGGGGAGCTGTTTTTT
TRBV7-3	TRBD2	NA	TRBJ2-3	CASSLERGGLDTQYF	TGTGCCAGCAGCTTAGAGCGGGGGGGGCTGGATACGCAGTATTTT
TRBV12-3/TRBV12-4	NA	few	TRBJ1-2	CASSLVGDGYGYTF	TGTGCCAGCAGTTTAGTTGGGGATGGCTATGGCTACACCTTC